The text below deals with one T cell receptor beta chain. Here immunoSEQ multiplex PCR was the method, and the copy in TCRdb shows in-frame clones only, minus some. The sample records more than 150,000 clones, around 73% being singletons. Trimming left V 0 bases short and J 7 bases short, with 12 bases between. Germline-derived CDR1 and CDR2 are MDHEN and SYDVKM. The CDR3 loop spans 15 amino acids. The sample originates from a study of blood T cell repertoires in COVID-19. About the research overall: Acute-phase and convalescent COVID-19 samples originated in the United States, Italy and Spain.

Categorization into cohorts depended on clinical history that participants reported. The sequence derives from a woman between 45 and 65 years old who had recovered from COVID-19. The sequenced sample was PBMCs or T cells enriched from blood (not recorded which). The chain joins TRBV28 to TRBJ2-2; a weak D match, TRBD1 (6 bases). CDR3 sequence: CASSLWGRGIGELFF. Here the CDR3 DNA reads TGTGCCAGCAGTTTATGGGGCAGGGGTATCGGGGAGCTGTTTTTT.